These T cell receptor beta chains were read from a single sample in a study of blood T cell repertoires in COVID-19. Assay used: immunoSEQ multiplex PCR; TCRdb lists only in-frame clones, some missing. Counted here are over 75,000 clones, roughly 86% occurring once; the ten biggest clones make up 25%. The material sequenced was peripheral blood. These receptors all stem from a human donor in a cohort sampled during active COVID-19. Both conserved end residues are trimmed from each CDR3. A D gene is named only where the DNA matches it firmly. Only part of the rows carry a size: once, few, many, or a class if the clone is expanded.

CDR3 protein | clone size | D gene | V gene
ASSTTSGRNYEQY | . | TRBD2 | TRBV7-2
ASKTGSTDTQY | . | . | TRBV6-5
ASPVGTGARAGELF | . | TRBD1 | TRBV19
ATSPEPDRGGQETQY | . | TRBD1 | TRBV24-1
ASSFLGASDTEAF | . | . | TRBV6-2/TRBV6-3
ASRSIRGTGELF | few | . | TRBV7-2
ASSPPVGGSYGYT | . | . | TRBV18
ASSFSGTNTDTQY | . | TRBD2 | TRBV7-2
ASSLTTGRGQPQH | once | TRBD1 | TRBV4-3
ASSVGTTSYNEQF | . | . | TRBV2
ASSFDDRRNYNEQF | once | . | TRBV27
ASSYDRTYGYT | . | . | TRBV6-2/TRBV6-3
ASSLDLSSYEQY | . | . | TRBV7-9
ASSPRVGANVLT | . | . | TRBV11-2
ASSITSLYEQF | . | . | TRBV7-8
ASSDFKGQMNTEAF | . | . | TRBV6-4
ASSLQPGGRAANEQF | . | TRBD2 | TRBV7-2
AWTDGGEETQY | . | . | TRBV30
ASSSGTGAPYEQY | . | TRBD1 | TRBV28
ASSVAGGRNEQF | . | TRBD2 | TRBV4-1